This is a list of T cell receptor beta chains from one sample in a study of cytomegalovirus exposure and HLA in healthy donors. Sequencing was performed with immunoSEQ multiplex PCR; in TCRdb, only in-frame clones are kept and a portion is missing. The repertoire holds approximately 180,000 clones, with about four fifths as singletons. Sequences were obtained from PBMCs. Every receptor here comes from a man aged 18 to 35 in good health and CMV-seronegative. Each CDR3 is given with its conserved first and last residue. D genes are given only for firm matches. The size entry is marked missing in some rows and otherwise reads once, few, many or a size class.

V gene: TRBV4-3; J gene: TRBJ2-1; D gene: TRBD2; clone size: few; CDR3 protein: CASSQVPSSGGGFDEQFF; CDR3 DNA: TGCGCCAGCAGCCAAGTGCCTTCTAGCGGGGGTGGGTTCGATGAGCAGTTCTTC
V gene: TRBV5-4; J gene: TRBJ1-1; D gene: .; clone size: .; CDR3 protein: CASSPQGGYNTEAFF; CDR3 DNA: TGTGCCAGCAGCCCGCAGGGAGGGTACAACACTGAAGCTTTCTTT
V gene: TRBV4-3; J gene: TRBJ2-1; D gene: .; clone size: .; CDR3 protein: CASSQDFRRVWNEQFF; CDR3 DNA: TGCGCCAGCAGCCAAGACTTTCGACGGGTCTGGAATGAGCAGTTCTTC
V gene: TRBV2; J gene: TRBJ1-5; D gene: TRBD1; clone size: once; CDR3 protein: CASTPGQGYNQPQHF; CDR3 DNA: TGTGCCAGCACCCCGGGACAGGGTTACAATCAGCCCCAGCATTTT
V gene: TRBV4-1; J gene: TRBJ2-5; D gene: .; clone size: .; CDR3 protein: CASSLVLVTGPGESQYF; CDR3 DNA: TGCGCCAGCAGCCTGGTTTTGGTAACAGGGCCAGGCGAGTCCCAGTACTTC
V gene: TRBV6-5; J gene: TRBJ2-7; D gene: TRBD1; clone size: .; CDR3 protein: CASSYRDRGFQYF; CDR3 DNA: TGTGCCAGCAGTTACCGGGACAGGGGGTTCCAGTACTTC
V gene: TRBV5-1; J gene: TRBJ2-3; D gene: TRBD1; clone size: .; CDR3 protein: CASSLGDRRSTDTQYF; CDR3 DNA: TGCGCCAGCAGCTTAGGGGACAGGCGAAGCACAGATACGCAGTATTTT
V gene: TRBV20-1; J gene: TRBJ1-1; D gene: .; clone size: few; CDR3 protein: CSAQDRLEAFF; CDR3 DNA: TGCAGTGCCCAAGACAGGCTTGAAGCTTTCTTT
V gene: TRBV28; J gene: TRBJ1-5; D gene: TRBD1; clone size: once; CDR3 protein: CASSFPGVGQGRTFSSSNQPQHF; CDR3 DNA: TGTGCCAGCAGTTTCCCCGGGGTGGGACAGGGGCGAACCTTTTCGTCCAGCAATCAGCCCCAGCATTTT
V gene: TRBV15; J gene: TRBJ2-1; D gene: TRBD1; clone size: .; CDR3 protein: CATSSRDRLSGSSYNEQFF; CDR3 DNA: TGTGCCACCAGCAGCCGGGACAGGCTAAGCGGAAGCTCCTACAATGAGCAGTTCTTC
V gene: TRBV5-6; J gene: TRBJ1-2; D gene: .; clone size: .; CDR3 protein: CASSFPQGHSGYTF; CDR3 DNA: TGTGCCAGCAGCTTCCCACAGGGTCACAGTGGCTACACCTTC
V gene: TRBV27; J gene: TRBJ2-5; D gene: .; clone size: .; CDR3 protein: CASSPVAVKETQYF; CDR3 DNA: TGTGCCAGCAGTCCCGTCGCGGTGAAAGAGACCCAGTACTTC
V gene: TRBV19; J gene: TRBJ2-5; D gene: .; clone size: .; CDR3 protein: CASSMGGIQETQYF; CDR3 DNA: TGTGCCAGTAGTATGGGCGGGATTCAAGAGACCCAGTACTTC
V gene: TRBV4-1; J gene: TRBJ1-5; D gene: .; clone size: few; CDR3 protein: CASSHLDQSNQPQHF; CDR3 DNA: TGCGCCAGCAGCCACCTCGATCAGAGCAATCAGCCCCAGCATTTT
V gene: TRBV10-3; J gene: TRBJ2-3; D gene: .; clone size: few; CDR3 protein: CATQTRGATDTQYF; CDR3 DNA: TGTGCCACCCAGACTCGGGGGGCCACAGATACGCAGTATTTT
V gene: TRBV7-9; J gene: TRBJ1-4; D gene: .; clone size: few; CDR3 protein: CASSPRGGQANEKLFF; CDR3 DNA: TGTGCCAGCAGCCCTAGGGGGGGTCAGGCTAATGAAAAACTGTTTTTT
V gene: TRBV5-4; J gene: TRBJ2-1; D gene: TRBD2; clone size: .; CDR3 protein: CASSRGLAGGMWLFDEQFF; CDR3 DNA: TGTGCCAGCAGCAGGGGACTAGCGGGGGGAATGTGGCTCTTCGATGAGCAGTTCTTC
V gene: TRBV18; J gene: TRBJ2-4; D gene: .; clone size: .; CDR3 protein: CASSPPPGKNIQYF; CDR3 DNA: TGTGCCAGCTCACCACCGCCAGGCAAAAACATTCAGTACTTC